This T cell receptor (beta chain) was documented in a study of blood T cells in healthy people across ages (dated by TCRdb to between 2015 and 2016). A note on the overall study: In model experiments, roughly one uniquely barcoded TCR beta cDNA molecule per two T cells was captured by template switching. The study measured age-related changes in TCR beta repertoire diversity using deep sequencing normalized with unique cDNA molecular identifiers. The donors were divided into four age groups: young (average approximately 15 years), middle-aged (roughly 40), aged (around 67) and long-lived (about 80). To avoid experimental bias, donors of different ages were randomly spread across the sequencing lanes. For two donors (one aged 18 to 29 and one aged 80 or older), the study analyzed two additional independent replicas of 1 million unique cDNA reads from the same blood draw.

As regards this clonotype: Its antigen remains undetermined. The junction departs from the called germline gene at one end, perhaps through a read error.

From the germline V gene, CDR1 is SNHLY and CDR2 is FYNNEI. The CDR3, from cysteine to phenylalanine, totals 13 residues. CDR3 DNA is the only sequence kept; it has 39 bases, read in frame from the first base. Systemically healthy Caucasian individuals from Russia, approximately 39 in total and aged 6 to 90 years, were included as donors. Each donor gave about 9.2 milliliters of peripheral blood, drawn into EDTA-treated Vacutainer tubes. Ficoll-Paque density-gradient centrifugation was used to isolate PBMCs, with at least 7 million per sample. Total RNA was extracted from PBMCs with Trizol reagent, with at least 5 micrograms obtained per sample. The percentages of naive CD45RAhigh/CD27high T cells were determined by flow cytometry on a PBMC aliquot from every donor. The research as a whole found: As age increased, observed TCR beta diversity per million T cells dropped in a roughly linear way, and a significant reduction was already evident by age approximately 40. Estimates of total diversity based on one million sequenced T cells were considered lower bounds and underestimates. Bulk unsorted PBMC profiling prevented conclusive comparison of naive and antigen-experienced compartments. The long-lived group showed more naive CD4+ T cells, fewer expanded clones and increased TCR diversity than the aged group, suggesting age selection. Observed TCR beta diversity correlated strongly with the percentage of naive T cells measured by flow cytometry. Because the CMV infection status of the donors was unknown, age-related changes in expanded clonotypes may potentially have been confounded.

Library preparation used 5' RACE. Sequencing used an Illumina HiSeq 2500. A second PCR of about 7 to 12 cycles was run with a J-beta primer mix and a sample-barcoded 5' primer. Each TCR beta cDNA molecule received a unique molecular identifier from a template-switch 5' adaptor carrying 12 random nucleotides. Each sample yielded at least 3 million CDR3-containing paired-end reads. First-strand cDNA was synthesized from all RNA with the Mint cDNA synthesis kit, primed by a TRBC-specific oligonucleotide. All cDNA was treated with uracil-DNA glycosylase and then went through a first 18-cycle PCR with the universal primers M1SS and BC2_uni_R. The paper's processing steps were these. For normalization, 1 million high-quality reads, each with a distinct molecular identifier, were randomly selected from each sample. Instead of being binned into consensus sequences, reads with shared molecular identifiers were discarded. MiTCR, run with a Q25 quality threshold and the strictest error-elimination algorithm, handled CDR3 identification, clonotype clustering and error correction. A nonparametric unseen species model using Euler transformation provided a lower-bound estimate of total TCR beta diversity. The public reads were reprocessed in TCRdb via fastp at Q25 and MiXCR, keeping in-frame beta chains. Rows merge per CDR3 protein into single entries with the most common DNA and genes. For this entry, the V and J calls and clone size follow TCRdb and not the study's own pipeline. This sample has about a million distinct CDR3 sequences in its table, and 35% to 40% of those were observed once. The ten largest clones add up to under 15% of the sample.

The sequence came from a man aged 18 to 30 in good health. This sequence uses TRBV2 and TRBJ1-1, with no reliable assignment of the D segment. What was sequenced was blood. The DNA sequence is as follows: TGTACCAGCAGTGAGATACGGGCCACTGAAGCTTTCTTT. This gives the protein CTSSEIRATEAFF.